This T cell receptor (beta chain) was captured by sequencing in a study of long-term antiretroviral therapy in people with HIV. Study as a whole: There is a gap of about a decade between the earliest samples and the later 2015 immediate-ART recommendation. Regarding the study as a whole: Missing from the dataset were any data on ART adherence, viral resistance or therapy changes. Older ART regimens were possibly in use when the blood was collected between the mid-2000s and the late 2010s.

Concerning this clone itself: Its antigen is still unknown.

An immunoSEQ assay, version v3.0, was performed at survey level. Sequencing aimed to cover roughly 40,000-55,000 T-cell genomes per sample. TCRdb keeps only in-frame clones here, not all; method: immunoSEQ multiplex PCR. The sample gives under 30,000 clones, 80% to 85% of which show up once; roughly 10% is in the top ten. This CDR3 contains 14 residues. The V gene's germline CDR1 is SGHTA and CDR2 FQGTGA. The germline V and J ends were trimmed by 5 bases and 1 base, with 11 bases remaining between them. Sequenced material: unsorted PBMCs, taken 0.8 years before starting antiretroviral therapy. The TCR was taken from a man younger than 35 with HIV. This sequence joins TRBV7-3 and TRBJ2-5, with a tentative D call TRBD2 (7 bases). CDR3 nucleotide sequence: TGTGCCAGCAGCCGCGGGGGCACCCAAGAGACCCAGTACTTC. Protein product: CASSRGGTQETQYF.